Following are 20 T cell receptor beta chains from one sample sequenced in a study of T cell clonality in common variable immunodeficiency. Study results and limitations: Reportedly, TCR beta sequences from common variable immunodeficiency showed fewer deletions and N-nucleotide insertions.

These receptors have no known antigen. Clones were read by immunoSEQ multiplex PCR, and TCRdb kept only the in-frame ones, dropping some. The sample presents roughly 42,000 clones, none singletons. The sample comprised peripheral blood mononuclear cells. The receptors stem from a human donor with common variable immunodeficiency.

Comment on this clone: The DNA ends 3 residues before the CDR3 does, and the rest of the CDR3 is filled in from the germline J gene. The chain couples TRBV19 to TRBJ1-1, with 9 positions matching TRBD1. Germline values: CDR1 LNHDA, CDR2 SQIVND (reference sequence). The CDR3 is 16 residues long. CDR3 region: CASHRLSTGTGNGAFF. The sequenced CDR3 bases are TGTGCCAGTCACAGACTTTCGACCGGGACAGGGAATGGG.

A note on this clone: The read terminates 3 residues before the CDR3 end, so the remaining end is supplied by the germline J gene. The rearrangement joins TRBV19 to TRBJ2-1, with 8 bases aligning to TRBD2. This CDR3 comprises 17 residues. CDR1 is LNHDA, CDR2 SQIVND, per germline (reference sequence). J was trimmed by 6 bases and V by 3 bases; bases with no gene match: 13. The sequenced CDR3 bases are TGTGCCAGTAGTATTTCCCGACGGGGGGGTATGAGCAATGAG. Residues: CASSISRRGGMSNE. The CDR3, in full, reads CASSISRRGGMSNEQFF.

To note about this clone: The observed sequence ends 3 residues before the CDR3 terminus, with the missing tail filled in from the germline J gene. V and J are TRBV18 and TRBJ2-7; a possible D gene is TRBD1 (6 bases). CDR1 and CDR2 (germline): KGHSH, LQKENI. Trimming shortened V by 3 bases and J by 2 bases, and 14 bases separated the two germline ends. The CDR3 covers 15 residues. The sequenced CDR3 bases are TGTGCCAGCTCACCTACACAGGGTTTCACCTACGAG. This codes for CASSPTQGFTYE. The whole CDR3 sequence is CASSPTQGFTYEQYF. Variable domain in full (rest from reference TRBV18 and TRBJ2-7): NAGVMQNPRHLVRRRGQEARLRCSPMKGHSHVYWYRQLPEEGLKFMVYLQKENIIDESGMPKERFSAEFPKEGPSILRIQQVVRGDSAAYFCASSPTQGFTYEQYFGPGTRLTVT.

Many counts were recorded for this clone. The read finishes 3 residues shy of the CDR3 end, and the germline J gene is used to complete it. The chain links TRBV2 to TRBJ1-3, with D perhaps matching TRBD1 (5 bases). Trimming pared 10 bases from V and 4 bases from J, leaving 14 bases between. The CDR3 is 13 amino acids. CDR1 is SNHLY and CDR2 is FYNNEI in the germline V gene. The sequenced part of the CDR3 DNA is TGTGCCACCGCCGGGGGTCGGGGAAACACC. Translating it yields CATAGGRGNT. The full-length CDR3 reads as CATAGGRGNTIYF. The full variable domain, in which reference TRBV2 and TRBJ1-3 provide the parts outside the CDR3, is EPEVTQTPSHQVTQMGQEVILRCVPISNHLYFYWYRQILGQKVEFLVSFYNNEISEKSEIFDDQFSVERPDGSNFTLKIRSTKLEDSAMYFCATAGGRGNTIYFGEGSWLTVV.

The sample holds many counts of this clone. With the read ending 3 residues before the CDR3 end, the germline J gene is used to fill in that end. The chain uses TRBV29-1 and TRBJ2-3; D is perhaps TRBD1 (6 bases). Germline lookup yields CDR1 SQVTM and CDR2 ANQGSEA. The CDR3 is made up of 14 amino acids. Trimming took off 7 bases at V and 0 bases at J, with 14 bases between the two ends. The part of the CDR3 DNA that was read is TGCAGCGCTCAGGGGACCTACAGCACAGATACG. Its protein is CSAQGTYSTDT. The whole CDR3 sequence reads CSAQGTYSTDTQYF.

As for this clone: The sequenced fragment ends 3 residues before the CDR3 boundary, so the rest is inferred from the germline J gene. The chain recombines TRBV7-9 with TRBJ2-2, with 8 bases aligning to TRBD1. This CDR3 has 15 residues. CDR1 is SEHNR and CDR2 is FQNEAQ in the germline V gene (reference sequence). After removal of 5 bases from V and 2 bases from J, the junction contained 4 bases not matched to a gene. Partial CDR3 DNA: TGTGCCAGCAGCCGGACAGGGATTAACACCGGGGAG. This codes for CASSRTGINTGE. The CDR3 in its entirety is CASSRTGINTGELFF.

This clone showed up many times. The read gets to within 3 residues of the CDR3 end, and the germline J gene fills in the rest. The V call is TRBV20-1, the J call TRBJ2-1; TRBD2 matches at 9 bases. J lost 5 bases, V lost 3 bases, and 8 bases had no gene match. The CDR3 is 15 residues long. Per germline, CDR1 DFQATT and CDR2 SNEGSKA (reference sequence). The CDR3 bases that were read are TGCAGTGCTAGCGCCCCCAGCGGGAGGCACAATGAG. Translated, it gives CSASAPSGRHNE. The entire CDR3 is CSASAPSGRHNEQFF.

There are many counts of this clone. The read terminates 3 residues ahead of where the CDR3 ends, so the germline J gene completes it. V gene TRBV7-9 combines with J gene TRBJ2-3; D is undetermined. The CDR3 runs to 15 residues. From germline, CDR1 is SEHNR and CDR2 FQNEAQ (reference sequence). The ends were cut back, 1 base at V and 0 bases at J, with 8 bases in the middle. The DNA read from the CDR3 is TGTGCCAGCAGCTTAGACTTACCCAGCACAGATACG. Residues: CASSLDLPSTDT. The full CDR3 is CASSLDLPSTDTQYF.

Comments on this clone: The read falls 3 residues short of the CDR3 end, and the missing part is taken from the germline J gene. The J gene is TRBJ2-7, the V gene TRBV7-2, with a weak D call TRBD1 (6 bases). Germline V lookup: CDR1 SGHTA, CDR2 FQGNSA. The CDR3 totals 14 residues. Trimming left V 1 base short and J 4 bases short, with 11 bases between. The CDR3 bases that were read are TGTGCCAGCAGCTTAGAGGGGGTCGGTTACGAG. It specifies CASSLEGVGYE. The entire CDR3 protein is CASSLEGVGYEQYF.

This clone was counted at least ten times. The read gets to within 3 residues of the CDR3 end, and the germline J gene fills in the rest. This rearrangement joins TRBV29-1 to TRBJ2-3; maybe TRBD1 (6 bases). Germline V lookup: CDR1 SQVTM, CDR2 ANQGSEA. The CDR3 runs 14 residues. V was cut by 6 bases and J by 2 bases, with 15 bases left in between. The sequenced CDR3 bases are TGCAGCGTCCCGGACAGCGTTCTCACAGATACG. Protein sequence: CSVPDSVLTDT. The complete CDR3 reads CSVPDSVLTDTQYF.

In regard to this clone: From the germline J gene comes the end of the CDR3, since the read stops 3 residues before it. The chain has TRBV13 and TRBJ2-1, with a possible D match to TRBD2 (6 bases). Germline V gene lookup returns CDR1 PRHDT and CDR2 FYEKMQ (reference sequence). This CDR3 contains 15 residues. Trimming removed 2 bases at V and 3 bases at J, with 11 bases between. This CDR3 is CASSLHHSGYNEQFF. Partial CDR3 DNA: TGTGCCAGCAGCTTACATCATAGCGGCTACAATGAG.

Concerning this clone: The read gets to within 3 residues of the CDR3 end, and the germline J gene fills in the rest. This sequence joins TRBV30 and TRBJ2-1; 7 bases match TRBD2. The CDR3 has 12 residues. J gave up 8 bases and V 5 bases, and 6 bases lay outside the gene matches. Per germline, CDR1 GTSNPN and CDR2 SVGIG (reference sequence). CDR3 loop: CAWASGSHEQFF. The CDR3 DNA, read in part, is TGTGCCTGGGCTAGCGGATCCCATGAG.

This clone has just a few counts. The read ends 3 residues before the CDR3 terminus; that terminus is restored from the germline J gene. The chain combines TRBV20-1 with TRBJ1-2, with D perhaps TRBD1 (6 bases). The CDR3 loop spans 13 amino acids. With 3 bases removed from V and 6 bases from J, the gap between germline ends came to 14 bases. Germline CDR1 reads DFQATT; CDR2 reads SNEGSKA (reference sequence). The CDR3 DNA, read in part, is TGCAGTGCTAGTTCTCAGGGGAGAAATGGC. It specifies CSASSQGRNG. The CDR3, in full, reads CSASSQGRNGYTF.

In its sample, this clone was seen a few times. The CDR3 extends 3 residues past the end of the read, so its final part is completed from the germline J gene. V usage is TRBV7-3 and J usage is TRBJ2-4; 9 positions agree with TRBD1. J was trimmed by 9 bases and V by 5 bases; bases with no gene match: 5. The CDR3 has 13 residues. The germline V gene has CDR1 SGHTA and CDR2 FQGTGA. The CDR3 loop reads CASSPTGGSIQYF. CDR3 DNA, as far as it was read: TGTGCCAGCAGCCCGACAGGGGGAAGCATT.

This clone has ten or more counts. The CDR3 end is not reached by the read, which stops 3 residues before it; the germline J gene fills it in. J is TRBJ2-2 and V is TRBV7-6; D may be TRBD1 (5 bases). Germline V gene data show CDR1 as SGHVS and CDR2 as FNYEAQ. The CDR3 has 14 residues. The germline V and J ends were trimmed by 6 bases and 6 bases, with 14 bases remaining between them. CDR3 region: CASSPAQGSGELFF. The sequenced CDR3 bases are TGTGCCAGCAGTCCAGCCCAGGGCTCCGGGGAG. Full variable domain (remainder filled in from reference TRBV7-6 and TRBJ2-2): GAGVSQSPRYKVTKRGQDVALRCDPISGHVSLYWYRQALGQGPEFLTYFNYEAQQDKSGLPNDRFSAERPEGSISTLTIQRTEQRDSAMYRCASSPAQGSGELFFGEGSRLTVL.

This clone occurred a few times. The CDR3 end lies 3 residues beyond the end of the read and is filled in from the germline J gene. The V and J genes are TRBV6-1 and TRBJ1-2, with D perhaps matching TRBD1 (6 bases). V gave up 0 bases and J gave up 2 bases, with 16 bases separating them. Germline V gene data show CDR1 as MNHNS and CDR2 as SASEGT. This CDR3 spans 17 amino acids. The CDR3 reads CASSEAGWGTSNYGYTF. Incomplete CDR3 DNA: TGTGCCAGCAGTGAAGCTGGCTGGGGGACAAGCAACTATGGC.

For this clone: The read is 3 residues too short to cover the CDR3 end, so that end is filled in from the germline J gene. J is TRBJ1-6 and V is TRBV2; 8 positions agree with TRBD1. J lost 10 bases, V lost 7 bases, and 12 bases had no gene match. The length of the CDR3 is 15 residues. CDR1 and CDR2 (germline): SNHLY, FYNNEI. CDR3 bases read: TGTGCCAGCACCCCGGGACAGGCCCTTGGGTCACCC. It is translated as CASTPGQALGSP. The full CDR3 sequence reads CASTPGQALGSPLHF.

This clone was detected many times. The CDR3 is cut off 3 residues early in the read; its end comes from the germline J gene. The rearrangement joins TRBV18 to TRBJ2-7; the D gene is possibly TRBD2 (5 bases). The length of the CDR3 is 15 residues. The V end lost 3 bases, the J end lost 6 bases, and 18 bases lay between the germline ends. CDR1 and CDR2 from the germline V gene are KGHSH and LQKENI. CDR3 protein: CASSPAGDKRGEQYF. The part of the CDR3 DNA that was read is TGTGCCAGCTCACCCGCGGGTGACAAAAGAGGCGAG.

This clone was seen ten or more times. The sequence runs out 3 residues before the end of the CDR3; the remainder is reconstructed from the germline J gene. V gene TRBV19 combines with J gene TRBJ1-6, with 10 nucleotides matching TRBD1. J lost 9 bases, V lost 3 bases, and 5 bases had no gene match. Germline CDR1 reads LNHDA; CDR2 reads SQIVND (reference sequence). The CDR3 sequence is 15 residues long. CDR3 amino acids: CASSIGGQGLSPLHF. The part of the CDR3 DNA that was read is TGTGCCAGTAGTATTGGGGGACAGGGGCTTTCACCC.

This clone was observed many times. The CDR3 is cut off 3 residues early in the read; its end comes from the germline J gene. V is TRBV18 and J is TRBJ2-3; TRBD1 agrees at 7 bases. Germline values: CDR1 KGHSH, CDR2 LQKENI. This CDR3 has 17 residues. Germline trimming cut 3 bases from V and 2 bases from J; bases unmatched to any gene: 11. The DNA read from the CDR3 is TGTGCCAGCTCACCGGCCAGGATCAGGGGGAACACAGATACG. Translation: CASSPARIRGNTDT. The entire CDR3 reads CASSPARIRGNTDTQYF.